The subject of this entry is one T cell receptor (beta chain). Its target is unknown. Assay used: immunoSEQ multiplex PCR; TCRdb lists only in-frame clones, some missing. In the table there are about 36,000 clones, around 77% of which are singletons. Enrolled patients, whose metastatic non-small-cell lung cancer was chemo-refractory, received focal radiation plus CTLA-4 blockade with ipilimumab. These data come from a study of radiotherapy plus CTLA-4 blockade in lung cancer. Study information: In 18% of patients, objective responses were seen; roughly 28% had disease control.

V shed 5 bases, J shed 4 bases, and the junction held 6 bases outside the gene matches. The germline V gene has CDR1 SGHVS and CDR2 FQNEAQ. The CDR3 spans 15 residues. Study-level results: Following radiotherapy plus ipilimumab, tumor-derived TCR clones expanded in the blood. Early blood T cell clone dynamics reportedly forecast response best, with interferon-beta.

The source is a human donor with non-small cell lung cancer who had stable disease on radiotherapy plus ipilimumab. The chain joins TRBV7-8 to TRBJ2-1; TRBD2 matches 9 bases. Sequenced material: peripheral blood, taken from a patient treated with radiotherapy plus ipilimumab. For the CDR3, the DNA is TGTGCCAGCAGCCCGGGAAGCGGGGGGTACAATGAGCAGTTCTTC. It encodes CASSPGSGGYNEQFF.